These 12 T cell receptor beta chains share one sample of origin, sequenced in a study of cytomegalovirus exposure and HLA in healthy donors. The PCR had 60 Vbeta and 13 Jbeta primers. Only in-frame clones appear in the TCRdb table, and some are missing; sequencing was by immunoSEQ multiplex PCR. The sample lists roughly 100,000 clones, about two thirds seen once, with roughly 0.79% in the top ten. The material sequenced was PBMCs. Receptor source: a boy between 10 and 17 years old in good health and CMV-seronegative.

There are a few counts of this clone. The genes are TRBV5-1 and TRBJ2-7; 9 nucleotides agree with TRBD2. V lost 4 bases to trimming and J lost 2 bases; unmatched junction nucleotides: 7. The V gene's germline CDR1 is SGHRS and CDR2 YFSETQ. The CDR3 is 15 residues long. The CDR3 DNA sequence: TGCGCCAGCAGCCCCCCACTAGCGGGCGCCTACGAGCAGTACTTC. Translating gives CASSPPLAGAYEQYF.

The J gene is TRBJ1-1, the V gene TRBV11-2; 7 nucleotides agree with TRBD1. V lost 5 bases to trimming and J lost 5 bases; unmatched junction nucleotides: 8. Germline V gives CDR1 SGHAT, CDR2 FQNNGV. The CDR3 spans 14 residues. The CDR3 here is CASSQKQGSTEAFF. For the CDR3, the DNA is TGTGCCAGCAGCCAAAAACAGGGGTCTACTGAAGCTTTCTTT.

As DNA, the CDR3 is TGTGCCAGCAGTTTAGGGGGACAGGGCTTCAATCAGCCCCAGCATTTT. Residues: CASSLGGQGFNQPQHF. This chain uses TRBV28 with TRBJ1-5, with TRBD1 matching over 9 bases. The trim removed 2 bases at V and 3 bases at J, leaving 5 bases unmatched. The CDR3 has 16 amino acids. Germline V gene lookup returns CDR1 MDHEN and CDR2 SYDVKM. The variable domain in full, completed from reference TRBV28 and TRBJ1-5, reads DVKVTQSSRYLVKRTGEKVFLECVQDMDHENMFWYRQDPGLGLRLIYFSYDVKMKEKGDIPEGYSVSREKKERFSLILESASTNQTSMYLCASSLGGQGFNQPQHFGDGTRLSIL.

The chain is built from TRBV2 and TRBJ2-4, with D possibly matching TRBD2 (6 bases). The germline V gene encodes CDR1 SNHLY and CDR2 FYNNEI. The CDR3 sequence is 14 residues long. V was pared by 6 bases and J by 3 bases, with 12 bases between. The CDR3 spells CASSPGVGKNIQYF. CDR3 bases: TGTGCCAGCAGCCCGGGAGTCGGCAAAAACATTCAGTACTTC.

The chain employs TRBV5-1 and TRBJ2-3; the match to TRBD1 covers 8 bases. Trimming took 0 bases from V and 5 from J; bases not matched to a gene: 8. The V gene's germline CDR1 is SGHRS and CDR2 YFSETQ. This CDR3 is 16 amino acids long. CDR3 sequence: CASSLAGTGWGDTQYF. The DNA for the CDR3 is TGCGCCAGCAGCTTGGCAGGGACAGGTTGGGGAGATACGCAGTATTTT.

CDR3 in amino acids: CASRRHQETQYF. CDR3 in DNA: TGTGCCAGCAGGCGGCACCAAGAGACCCAGTACTTC. This rearrangement joins TRBV5-4 to TRBJ2-5; no clear D gene. The V gene's germline CDR1 is SGHNT and CDR2 YYREEE (reference sequence). The germline V and J ends were trimmed by 5 bases and 0 bases, with 5 bases remaining between them. The CDR3 has 12 amino acids.

The table lists this clone with a count of one. This rearrangement joins TRBV7-8 to TRBJ2-3; no clear D gene. The length of the CDR3 is 14 residues. Germline V gene sequence: CDR1 SGHVS, CDR2 FQNEAQ. V was cut by 4 bases and J by 6 bases, with 14 bases left in between. The DNA of the CDR3 is TGTGCCAGCAGCTCGCAACCTTGGGCCGATACGCAGTATTTT. Its protein is CASSSQPWADTQYF.

The chain has TRBV30 and TRBJ2-6; 8 positions match TRBD1. The CDR3 runs to 16 residues. Germline V CDR1 and CDR2: GTSNPN, SVGIG (reference sequence). The CDR3, as DNA: TGTGCTCAAACCGGGCCAGGGGGCCGTGGGGCCAACGTCCTGACTTTC. Translation gives CAQTGPGGRGANVLTF.

The chain uses TRBV2 and TRBJ1-5; 10 nucleotides agree with TRBD1. Germline assignment: CDR1 SNHLY and CDR2 FYNNEI. The CDR3 runs 17 residues. Germline trimming cut 2 bases from V and 1 base from J; bases unmatched to any gene: 5. In nucleotides, the CDR3 is TGTGCCAGCAGTGAAAGACAGGGGGCAAGGAGCAATCAGCCCCAGCATTTT. Amino acid sequence: CASSERQGARSNQPQHF. The whole variable domain, remainder taken from reference TRBV2 and TRBJ1-5, is EPEVTQTPSHQVTQMGQEVILRCVPISNHLYFYWYRQILGQKVEFLVSFYNNEISEKSEIFDDQFSVERPDGSNFTLKIRSTKLEDSAMYFCASSERQGARSNQPQHFGDGTRLSIL.

V is TRBV2 and J is TRBJ2-2; a weak D match, TRBD1 (6 bases). The CDR3 sequence is 15 residues long. Trimming took 6 bases from V and 4 from J, leaving 15 bases between them. Germline V lookup: CDR1 SNHLY, CDR2 FYNNEI. The CDR3 coding sequence is TGTGCCAGCAGCCAAGAGGGGGTCGTCACCGGGGAGCTGTTTTTT. Encoded protein: CASSQEGVVTGELFF.

J is TRBJ2-1 and V is TRBV5-6; 10 bases are shared with TRBD2. The trim removed 0 bases at V and 1 base at J, leaving 1 base unmatched. Germline V CDR1 and CDR2: SGHDT, YYEEEE. CDR3 length: 16 amino acids. CDR3 sequence (DNA): TGTGCCAGCAGCTTGGATAGCGGGAGGTCCTACAATGAGCAGTTCTTC. Translation: CASSLDSGRSYNEQFF.

V usage is TRBV4-3 and J usage is TRBJ2-5; 11 bases map to TRBD2. The CDR3 is 18 residues long. With V trimmed by 5 bases and J by 2 bases, 13 bases remained unmatched. Germline CDR1 reads LGHNA; CDR2 reads YSLEER. The CDR3 DNA reads TGCGCCAGCAGCACCAACTTACTAGCGGGGGCCCGACAAGAGACCCAGTACTTC. It encodes CASSTNLLAGARQETQYF.